This TCR beta chain was sequenced in a study of shared clonotypes between healthy human individuals. Overall study findings and caveats: For sorted subsets, rarefaction showed incomplete sequencing despite large depth.

Positive CCR7 selection of CD45RO-negative cells yielded the naive CD8 cells, and terminally differentiated effector memory CD45RA+ cells were excluded. Deep was the level at which the assay was run. This table comes from immunoSEQ multiplex PCR, and its TCRdb copy is limited to in-frame clones, with some not included. The table includes hundreds of thousands of clones, about 95% detected once. CDR1 SGHNT and CDR2 YYREEE come from the germline V gene (reference sequence). The CDR3 spans 14 residues. Trimming pared 1 base from V and 6 bases from J, leaving 14 bases between. In this sample, this clone turned up once. The antigen is not known.

This TCR came from a woman under 40 in good health. The sequencing input was naive CD8+ T cells sorted from blood. This chain uses TRBV5-4 with TRBJ2-7; tentative D call: TRBD1 (6 bases). This CDR3 reads CASSLYSGESEQYF. CDR3 DNA sequence: TGTGCCAGCAGCTTGTATTCAGGGGAGAGCGAGCAGTACTTC.